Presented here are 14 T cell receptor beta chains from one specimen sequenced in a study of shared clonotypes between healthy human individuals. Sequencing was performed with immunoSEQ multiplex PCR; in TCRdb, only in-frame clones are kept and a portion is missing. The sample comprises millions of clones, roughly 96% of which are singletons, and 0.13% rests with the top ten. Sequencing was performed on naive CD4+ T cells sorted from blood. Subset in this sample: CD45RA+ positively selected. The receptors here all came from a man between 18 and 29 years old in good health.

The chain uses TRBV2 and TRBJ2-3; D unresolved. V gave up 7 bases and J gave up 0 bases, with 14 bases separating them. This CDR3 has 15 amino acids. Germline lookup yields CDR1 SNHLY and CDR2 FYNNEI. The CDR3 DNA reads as TGTGCCAGCACCCCTTCACGCGGTAGCACAGATACGCAGTATTTT. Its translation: CASTPSRGSTDTQYF.

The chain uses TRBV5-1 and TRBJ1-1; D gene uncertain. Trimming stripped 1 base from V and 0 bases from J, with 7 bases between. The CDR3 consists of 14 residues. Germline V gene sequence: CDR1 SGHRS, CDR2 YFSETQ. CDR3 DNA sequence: TGCGCCAGCAGCTTGCACAACATGAACACTGAAGCTTTCTTT. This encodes CASSLHNMNTEAFF. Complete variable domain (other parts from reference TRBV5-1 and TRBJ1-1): KAGVTQTPRYLIKTRGQQVTLSCSPISGHRSVSWYQQTPGQGLQFLFEYFSETQRNKGNFPGRFSGRQFSNSRSEMNVSTLELGDSALYLCASSLHNMNTEAFFGQGTRLTVV.

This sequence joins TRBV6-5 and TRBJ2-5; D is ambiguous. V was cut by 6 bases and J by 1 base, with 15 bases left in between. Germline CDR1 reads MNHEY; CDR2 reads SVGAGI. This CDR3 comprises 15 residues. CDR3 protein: CASSRRWVTQETQYF. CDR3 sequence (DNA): TGTGCCAGCAGCCGTAGGTGGGTGACCCAAGAGACCCAGTACTTC.

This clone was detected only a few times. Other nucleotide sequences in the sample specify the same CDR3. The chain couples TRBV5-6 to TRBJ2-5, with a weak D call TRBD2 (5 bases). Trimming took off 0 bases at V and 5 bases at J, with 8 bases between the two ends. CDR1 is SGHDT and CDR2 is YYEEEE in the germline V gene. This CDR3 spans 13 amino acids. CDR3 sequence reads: CASSLGRRETQYF. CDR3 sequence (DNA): TGTGCCAGCAGCTTGGGACGGAGGGAGACCCAGTACTTC.

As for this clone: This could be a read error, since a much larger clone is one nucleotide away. The CDR3 region is CASSLGYEQYF. CDR3 DNA: TGCGCCAGCAGCTTGGGATACGAGCAGTACTTC. The chain recombines TRBV5-1 with TRBJ2-5, with D unresolved. Gene TRBJ2-7 matches the end of the DNA better, so the J call may be wrong. Per the germline V gene, CDR1 is SGHRS and CDR2 is YFSETQ. The CDR3 totals 11 residues.

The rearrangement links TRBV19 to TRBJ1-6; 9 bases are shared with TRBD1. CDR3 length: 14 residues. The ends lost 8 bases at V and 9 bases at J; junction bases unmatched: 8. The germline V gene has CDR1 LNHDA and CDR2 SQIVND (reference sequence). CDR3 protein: CASSDWTGASPLHF. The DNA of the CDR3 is TGTGCCAGTTCGGACTGGACAGGGGCTTCACCCCTCCACTTT.

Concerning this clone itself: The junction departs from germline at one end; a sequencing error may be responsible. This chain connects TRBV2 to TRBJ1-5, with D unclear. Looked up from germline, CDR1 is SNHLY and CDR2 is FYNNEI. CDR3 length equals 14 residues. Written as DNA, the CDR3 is TGTGCCAGCAGAGAAGGACTAGACAATCAGCCCCAGCATTTT. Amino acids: CASREGLDNQPQHF. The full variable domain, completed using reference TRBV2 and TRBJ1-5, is EPEVTQTPSHQVTQMGQEVILRCVPISNHLYFYWYRQILGQKVEFLVSFYNNEISEKSEIFDDQFSVERPDGSNFTLKIRSTKLEDSAMYFCASREGLDNQPQHFGDGTRLSIL.

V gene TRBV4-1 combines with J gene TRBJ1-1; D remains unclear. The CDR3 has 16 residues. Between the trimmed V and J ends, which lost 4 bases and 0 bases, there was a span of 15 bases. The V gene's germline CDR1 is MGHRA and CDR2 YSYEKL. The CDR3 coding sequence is TGCGCCAGCAGCCTCGCCTCGGGGAAATTGAACACTGAAGCTTTCTTT. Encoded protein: CASSLASGKLNTEAFF.

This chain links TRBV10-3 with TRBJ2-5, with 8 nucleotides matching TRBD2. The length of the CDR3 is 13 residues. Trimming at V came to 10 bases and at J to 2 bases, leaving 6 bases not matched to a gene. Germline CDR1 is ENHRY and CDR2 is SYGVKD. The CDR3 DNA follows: TGTGCCACCTTAGCGGGAAGTCAAGAGACCCAGTACTTC. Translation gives CATLAGSQETQYF.

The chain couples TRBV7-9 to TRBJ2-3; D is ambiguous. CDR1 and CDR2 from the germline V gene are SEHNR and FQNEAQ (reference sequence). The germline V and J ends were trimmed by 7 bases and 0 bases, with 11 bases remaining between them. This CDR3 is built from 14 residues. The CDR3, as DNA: TGTGCCAGCACATCCTTGTCTAGCACAGATACGCAGTATTTT. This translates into CASTSLSSTDTQYF. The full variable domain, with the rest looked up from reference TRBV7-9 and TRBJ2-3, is DTGVSQNPRHKITKRGQNVTFRCDPISEHNRLYWYRQTLGQGPEFLTYFQNEAQLEKSRLLSDRFSAERPKGSFSTLEIQRTEQGDSAMYLCASTSLSSTDTQYFGPGTRLTVL.

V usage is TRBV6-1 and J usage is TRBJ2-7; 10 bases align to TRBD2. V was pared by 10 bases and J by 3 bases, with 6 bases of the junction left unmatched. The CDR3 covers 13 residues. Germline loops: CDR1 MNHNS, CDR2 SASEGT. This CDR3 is CAIGLADNYEQYF. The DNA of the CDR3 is TGTGCCATCGGACTAGCGGACAACTACGAGCAGTACTTC.

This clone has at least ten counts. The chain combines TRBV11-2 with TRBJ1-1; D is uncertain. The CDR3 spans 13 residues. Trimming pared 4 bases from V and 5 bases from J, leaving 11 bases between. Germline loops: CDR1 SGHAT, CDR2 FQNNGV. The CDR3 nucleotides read TGTGCCAGCAGCTCCACGTATAAGACTGAAGCTTTCTTT. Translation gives CASSSTYKTEAFF.

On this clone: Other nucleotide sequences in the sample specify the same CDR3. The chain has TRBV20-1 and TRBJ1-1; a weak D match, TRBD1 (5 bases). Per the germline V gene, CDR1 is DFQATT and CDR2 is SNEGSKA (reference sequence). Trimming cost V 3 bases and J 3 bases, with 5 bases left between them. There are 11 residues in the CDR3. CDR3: CSARGDTEAFF. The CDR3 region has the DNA TGCAGTGCTAGGGGGGACACTGAAGCTTTCTTT.

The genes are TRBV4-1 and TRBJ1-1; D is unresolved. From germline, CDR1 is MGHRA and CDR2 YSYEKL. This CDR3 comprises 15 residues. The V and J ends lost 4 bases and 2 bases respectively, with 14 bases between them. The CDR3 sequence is CASSRGLAVNTEAFF. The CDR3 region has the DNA TGCGCCAGCAGCCGAGGATTGGCAGTAAACACTGAAGCTTTCTTT.